The rows below give T cell receptor beta chains drawn from one sample of a study of blood T cell repertoires in COVID-19. Repertoires were generated with immunoSEQ multiplex PCR, while TCRdb's copy carries only in-frame clones and drops some. The table lists about 80,000 clones, about four fifths of them singletons, with about a third in the top ten. Sequenced material: peripheral blood. These TCRs come from a woman aged 70-85 years with acute or convalescent COVID-19. The CDR3 runs from the conserved cysteine through the conserved F or W. D genes are given only for firm matches. Some rows mark clone size as missing; the rest say once, few, many or name a class of expanded clone.

clone_size	v_call	d_call	j_call	cdr3_nt	cdr3_aa
NA	TRBV5-4	TRBD1	TRBJ2-5	TGTGCCAGCAGCCCTCCGGGACAGGGGAAGGAGACCCAGTACTTC	CASSPPGQGKETQYF
NA	TRBV5-1	NA	TRBJ1-4	TGCGCCAGCAGCTTGGATGGAGGAGGTAATAATGAAAAACTGTTTTTT	CASSLDGGGNNEKLFF
few	TRBV18	NA	TRBJ2-1	TGTGCCAGCTCACCATGGGGGAGGCCCGGCAATGAGCAGTTCTTC	CASSPWGRPGNEQFF
NA	TRBV2	TRBD2	TRBJ2-2	TGTGCCAGCAGTGAGTTGCGGGAGCCCGGGGAGCTGTTTTTT	CASSELREPGELFF
NA	TRBV10-3	TRBD2	TRBJ2-7	TGTGCCATCTGGGGGGGGGTGGGACTAGCGGGACTCGAGCAGTACTTC	CAIWGGVGLAGLEQYF
NA	TRBV2	TRBD2	TRBJ2-1	TGTGCCAGCAGTGAAGCGCCGGGACTAGCAAGTGTCTATGAGCAGTTCTTC	CASSEAPGLASVYEQFF
NA	TRBV6-1	NA	TRBJ1-1	TGTGCCAGCAGTGAAGCGCGGAACACTGAAGCTTTCTTT	CASSEARNTEAFF
few	TRBV29-1	NA	TRBJ1-2	TGCAGCGTTTTTTCAGGGGATGGCTACACCTTC	CSVFSGDGYTF
medium-sized	TRBV4-1	TRBD2	TRBJ2-7	TGCGCCAGCAGATCAAGTAGCGGGAGCCCCGAGCAGTACTTC	CASRSSSGSPEQYF
NA	TRBV21-1	NA	TRBJ2-6	TGTGCCAGCAGCAGGGGACTAGCGGGAGGGCCTTCTGGGGCCAACGTCCTGACTTTC	CASSRGLAGGPSGANVLTF
NA	TRBV5-4	TRBD2	TRBJ2-3	TGTGCCAGCAGAGTAGCGGGAGGTAACGCAGATACGCAGTATTTT	CASRVAGGNADTQYF